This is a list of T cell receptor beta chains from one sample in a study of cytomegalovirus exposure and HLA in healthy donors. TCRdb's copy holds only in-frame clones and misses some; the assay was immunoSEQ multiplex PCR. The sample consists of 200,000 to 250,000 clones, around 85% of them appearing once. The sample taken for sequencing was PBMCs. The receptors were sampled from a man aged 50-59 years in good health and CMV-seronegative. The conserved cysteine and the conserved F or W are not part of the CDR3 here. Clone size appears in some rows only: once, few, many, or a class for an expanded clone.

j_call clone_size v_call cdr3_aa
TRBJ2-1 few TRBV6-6 ASSYGGSFKNEQF
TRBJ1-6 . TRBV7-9 ASSLRTGKNSPLH
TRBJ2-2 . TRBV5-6 ASSPASGRAAGELF
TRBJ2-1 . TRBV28 ASTLGGSLYNEQF
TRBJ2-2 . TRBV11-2 ASSSPRRAPNTGELF
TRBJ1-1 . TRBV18 ASSLSGVNTEAF
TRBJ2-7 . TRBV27 ASSAGTLSYEQY
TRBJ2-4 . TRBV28 ASSTRPLAKNSQY
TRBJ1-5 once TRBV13 ASSLQGYQPQH
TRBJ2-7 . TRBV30 AWAPSGDEQY
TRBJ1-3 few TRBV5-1 ASSLTGDSSGNTIY
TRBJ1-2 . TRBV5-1 ASSLVGGNNYGYT
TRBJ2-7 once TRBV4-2 ASSQDSGGSSYEQY
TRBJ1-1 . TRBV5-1 ASSLPSQEAF
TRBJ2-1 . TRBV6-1 ASIEPWGGEQF
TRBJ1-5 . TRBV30 AWSGQGIQPQH
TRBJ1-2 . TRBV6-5 ASSYSTALGYT
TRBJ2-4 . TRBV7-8 ASSLGGAGVLAKNSQY
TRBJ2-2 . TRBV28 ASSSLGEGAGELF